These 5 T cell receptor beta chains were all obtained from the same sample, sequenced in a study of CD8+ T cells in alopecia areata. Once RNA had been extracted, it was reverse transcribed into cDNA to act as the sequencing template. Sequenced by immunoSEQ multiplex PCR; TCRdb stores in-frame clones only, minus some. This sample yields hundreds of thousands of clones, of which roughly 69% are seen a single time; more than 0.95% belongs to the top ten. Source: CD4+ T cells sorted from blood, taken at week 0. These receptors all come from a human donor with alopecia areata.

V and J are TRBV10-3 and TRBJ1-2; D gene uncertain. Per germline, CDR1 ENHRY and CDR2 SYGVKD. This CDR3 is built from 13 residues. Trimming took off 5 bases at V and 3 bases at J, with 10 bases between the two ends. CDR3 sequence (DNA): TGTGCCATCAGTCTCGGTTGGGACTATGGCTACACCTTC. This translates into CAISLGWDYGYTF.

V is TRBV7-2 and J is TRBJ1-5; D is unclear. The ends were cut back, 5 bases at V and 7 bases at J, with 15 bases in the middle. The length of the CDR3 is 14 residues. Germline V lookup: CDR1 SGHTA, CDR2 FQGNSA. CDR3 nucleotide sequence: TGTGCCAGCAGCATAAGACCCGCGGGGCAGCCCCAGCATTTT. Amino acids: CASSIRPAGQPQHF.

This clone has more than one count but fewer than ten. The CDR3 DNA follows: TGTGCCTGGACTTCGGGGGCCTATGGCTACACCTTC. Its translation is CAWTSGAYGYTF. The chain couples TRBV30 to TRBJ1-2, with a possible D match to TRBD1 (6 bases). The CDR3 length is 12 residues. Germline V gives CDR1 GTSNPN, CDR2 SVGIG (reference sequence). The V end lost 4 bases, the J end lost 4 bases, and 10 bases lay between the germline ends. The full variable domain, its missing parts supplied by reference TRBV30 and TRBJ1-2, is SQTIHQWPATLVQPVGSPLSLECTVEGTSNPNLYWYRQAAGRGLQLLFYSVGIGQISSEVPQNLSASRPQDRQFILSSKKLLLSDSGFYLCAWTSGAYGYTFGSGTRLTVV.

The genes are TRBV19 and TRBJ2-3; 12 bases agree with TRBD2. V lost 5 bases and J lost 0; bases outside the gene matches: 9. Germline V gene sequence: CDR1 LNHDA, CDR2 SQIVND (reference sequence). This CDR3 region has 18 residues. The CDR3 sequence: CASSALAGGKVSTDTQYF. The DNA for the CDR3 is TGTGCCAGTAGTGCTCTAGCGGGGGGGAAAGTTAGCACAGATACGCAGTATTTT.

This clone has only a few counts. The V call is TRBV30, the J call TRBJ1-4; no clear D. V shed 8 bases and J shed 4 bases, with 17 bases lying between them. Per germline, CDR1 GTSNPN and CDR2 SVGIG (reference sequence). The CDR3 has 14 amino acids. Here the CDR3 reads CAAERGRDNEKLFF. CDR3 in DNA: TGTGCCGCCGAACGGGGAAGGGATAATGAAAAACTGTTTTTT. Variable domain in full (rest from reference TRBV30 and TRBJ1-4): SQTIHQWPATLVQPVGSPLSLECTVEGTSNPNLYWYRQAAGRGLQLLFYSVGIGQISSEVPQNLSASRPQDRQFILSSKKLLLSDSGFYLCAAERGRDNEKLFFGSGTQLSVL.